The rows below give T cell receptor beta chains drawn from one sample of a study of blood T cell repertoires in COVID-19. Assay: immunoSEQ multiplex PCR; the TCRdb copy retains only in-frame clones and omits some. The table records 120,000 to 150,000 clones, 84% of them present only once. The material sequenced was peripheral blood. The receptors were sampled from an elderly woman in a cohort sampled during active or convalescent COVID-19. The CDR3 runs from the conserved cysteine through the conserved F or W. A D gene is named only where the DNA matches it firmly. Clone size, where shown, is once, few, many, or a class for clones that have expanded.

>TRBJ1-1|NA|TRBV7-9|TRBD1
CASSARQGPNTEAFF
TGTGCCAGCAGCGCTCGACAGGGGCCGAACACTGAAGCTTTCTTT
>TRBJ1-2|NA|TRBV5-1|NA
CASRLTATHYGYTF
TGCGCCAGCAGATTAACAGCAACTCACTATGGCTACACCTTC
>TRBJ2-6|once|TRBV7-9|NA
CASSRGISGANVLTF
TGTGCCAGCAGCCGCGGGATTTCTGGGGCCAACGTCCTGACTTTC
>TRBJ1-6|NA|TRBV5-6|TRBD1
CASSSTGTGANSPLHF
TGTGCCAGCAGCTCCACTGGGACAGGGGCGAATTCACCCCTCCACTTT
>TRBJ1-2|few|TRBV5-1|NA
CASSLEDSNYGYTF
TGCGCCAGCAGCTTGGAAGACTCTAACTATGGCTACACCTTC
>TRBJ1-6|NA|TRBV9|NA
CASSVDSYNSPLHF
TGTGCCAGCAGCGTCGACAGCTATAATTCACCCCTCCACTTT
>TRBJ2-1|NA|TRBV28|TRBD2
CASSSLAGGFSYNEQFF
TGTGCCAGCAGTTCCCTAGCGGGGGGCTTCTCCTACAATGAGCAGTTCTTC
>TRBJ1-1|NA|TRBV7-3|NA
CASSRKGGGGTEAFF
TGTGCCAGCAGCAGAAAGGGAGGTGGCGGCACTGAAGCTTTCTTT
>TRBJ1-2|once|TRBV6-5|NA
CASSPRTAYGYTF
TGTGCCAGCAGTCCCCGGACAGCCTATGGCTACACCTTC
>TRBJ2-5|once|TRBV5-4|TRBD1
CASSFDRDREETQYF
TGTGCCAGCAGCTTCGACCGGGACAGGGAAGAGACCCAGTACTTC
>TRBJ1-2|NA|TRBV6-5|TRBD1
CASSLDRGQGYTF
TGTGCCAGCAGTTTGGACAGGGGGCAAGGCTACACCTTC
>TRBJ2-3|NA|TRBV7-2|TRBD2
CASSFRSLAGGPKADTQYF
TGTGCCAGCAGCTTTAGGTCTCTAGCGGGGGGGCCTAAGGCAGATACGCAGTATTTT
>TRBJ2-5|NA|TRBV6-5|NA
CASSPGNQETQYF
TGTGCCAGCAGTCCAGGGAATCAAGAGACCCAGTACTTC
>TRBJ1-1|NA|TRBV28|NA
CASTPGRGRGGNTEAFF
TGTGCCAGCACCCCGGGCCGGGGAAGGGGGGGAAACACTGAAGCTTTCTTT
>TRBJ1-6|NA|TRBV18|TRBD1
CASSPGTGPGGGSPLHF
TGTGCCAGCTCACCAGGGACAGGCCCCGGGGGTGGGTCACCCCTCCACTTT
>TRBJ2-2|NA|TRBV6-5|TRBD1
CASRTGTGGLRELFF
TGTGCCAGCAGGACCGGGACAGGGGGCCTCCGGGAGCTGTTTTTT
>TRBJ2-1|NA|TRBV7-7|NA
CASSLAKGSNEQFF
TGTGCTAGCAGCTTAGCGAAGGGGTCCAATGAGCAGTTCTTC
>TRBJ1-2|few|TRBV28|TRBD1
CASSYTGGWDGYTF
TGTGCCAGCAGTTACACAGGGGGCTGGGATGGCTACACCTTC
>TRBJ1-2|NA|TRBV3-1/TRBV3-2|TRBD1
CASSQEGQGYGYTF
TGTGCCAGCAGCCAAGAGGGACAGGGCTATGGCTACACCTTC
>TRBJ2-3|NA|TRBV2|TRBD1
CACFRDRGTDTQYF
TGTGCCTGCTTCCGGGACAGGGGGACAGATACGCAGTATTTT
>TRBJ2-1|NA|TRBV6-2/TRBV6-3|TRBD2
CASSLFVAGGKYNEQFF
TGTGCCAGCAGTTTATTTGTAGCGGGGGGGAAATACAATGAGCAGTTCTTC
>TRBJ2-1|NA|TRBV20-1|TRBD2
CSASSGTYNEQFF
TGCAGTGCTAGTAGCGGGACCTACAATGAGCAGTTCTTC
>TRBJ2-1|once|TRBV11-1|TRBD1
CASSFSTGAYNEQFF
TGTGCCAGCAGCTTTAGTACAGGGGCCTACAATGAGCAGTTCTTC
>TRBJ2-1|few|TRBV4-1|NA
CASSQGQFNARSSYNEQFF
TGCGCCAGCAGCCAAGGACAGTTTAATGCCCGGAGCTCCTACAATGAGCAGTTCTTC
>TRBJ2-5|NA|TRBV7-9|NA
CASRPSVHEETQYF
TGTGCCAGCAGACCTAGCGTCCATGAAGAGACCCAGTACTTC
>TRBJ2-7|few|TRBV7-9|TRBD2
CASSVAGGPSYEQYF
TGTGCCAGCAGCGTAGCGGGGGGACCATCCTACGAGCAGTACTTC
>TRBJ2-1|NA|TRBV11-2|TRBD1
CASSLGQGADNEQFF
TGTGCCAGCAGCTTAGGACAGGGGGCGGACAATGAGCAGTTCTTC
>TRBJ2-1|NA|TRBV19|TRBD2
CASRRSAGGTYNEQFF
TGTGCCAGTAGGCGGTCGGCGGGGGGAACCTACAATGAGCAGTTCTTC
>TRBJ1-6|NA|TRBV5-1|NA
CASSLVRSSPLHF
TGCGCCAGCAGCTTGGTTCGGAGTTCACCCCTCCACTTT
>TRBJ2-1|NA|TRBV29-1|NA
CRVDRYNEQFF
TGCAGGGTTGACAGATACAATGAGCAGTTCTTC
>TRBJ1-2|NA|TRBV7-2|NA
CASSVGANYGYTF
TGTGCCAGCAGCGTCGGAGCTAACTATGGCTACACCTTC
>TRBJ2-7|once|TRBV14|NA
CASSQLGVAYEQYF
TGTGCCAGCAGCCAACTAGGGGTCGCCTACGAGCAGTACTTC
>TRBJ1-2|NA|TRBV19|TRBD1
CASNNPAGQGGYGYTF
TGTGCCAGTAATAACCCTGCGGGACAGGGGGGCTATGGCTACACCTTC
>TRBJ2-1|NA|TRBV4-3|TRBD2
CASSRAVGSGGAIDNEQFF
TGCGCCAGCAGCCGAGCGGTGGGTAGCGGGGGGGCCATAGATAATGAGCAGTTCTTC
>TRBJ2-2|NA|TRBV5-5|TRBD2
CASSFRLAPGELFF
TGTGCCAGCAGCTTCCGACTAGCCCCTGGGGAGCTGTTTTTT
>TRBJ2-1|NA|TRBV19|TRBD1
CASSIRGRGQRNEQFF
TGTGCCAGTAGTATTAGAGGCAGGGGGCAACGCAATGAGCAGTTCTTC
>TRBJ1-6|NA|TRBV10-3|NA
CARRTGNNSPLHF
TGTGCCAGACGCACAGGAAATAATTCACCCCTCCACTTT
>TRBJ2-1|NA|TRBV4-2|TRBD2
CASSQYRPTSGNEQFF
TGTGCCAGCAGCCAATACCGCCCGACTAGCGGCAATGAGCAGTTCTTC
>TRBJ1-2|once|TRBV28|NA
CASSFQGDGYTF
TGTGCCAGCAGTTTTCAAGGGGATGGCTACACCTTC
>TRBJ1-1|NA|TRBV9|TRBD1
CASSALTGINTEAFF
TGTGCCAGCAGCGCATTGACAGGGATCAACACTGAAGCTTTCTTT
>TRBJ1-1|NA|TRBV7-8|NA
CASSARWRAFF
TGTGCCAGCAGCGCCAGGTGGAGGGCTTTCTTT
>TRBJ1-2|NA|TRBV2|TRBD1
CASNKQGINYGYTF
TGTGCCAGTAACAAACAGGGGATTAACTATGGCTACACCTTC
>TRBJ2-6|NA|TRBV18|TRBD1
CASSPGQGRSGANVLTF
TGTGCCAGCTCACCCGGACAGGGGAGGTCTGGGGCCAACGTCCTGACTTTC
>TRBJ2-7|NA|TRBV6-6|TRBD1
CASTGQGALSYEQYF
TGTGCCAGCACAGGTCAGGGGGCTTTGTCCTACGAGCAGTACTTC
>TRBJ1-2|NA|TRBV6-5|TRBD1
CASRKEGGRGYGYTF
TGTGCCAGCAGGAAAGAAGGGGGCCGGGGCTATGGCTACACCTTC
>TRBJ1-2|NA|TRBV2|NA
CASRGGESYGYTF
TGTGCCAGCAGAGGGGGGGAGAGCTATGGCTACACCTTC
>TRBJ1-4|NA|TRBV5-1|NA
CASSLKDPGGEKLFF
TGCGCCAGCAGCTTGAAGGACCCGGGGGGTGAAAAACTGTTTTTT
>TRBJ2-7|NA|TRBV7-8|NA
CASSGRVSYEQYF
TGTGCCAGCAGCGGTCGGGTCTCCTACGAGCAGTACTTC
>TRBJ1-3|NA|TRBV6-5|NA
CASSYRMGGFGNTIYF
TGTGCCAGCAGTTATCGGATGGGAGGGTTTGGAAACACCATATATTTT
>TRBJ1-1|NA|TRBV18|TRBD1
CASSPGAPHRGTEAFF
TGTGCCAGCTCCCCAGGGGCTCCGCACAGGGGAACTGAAGCTTTCTTT
>TRBJ1-3|NA|TRBV7-2|TRBD1
CASSLQTGGRNTIYF
TGTGCCAGCAGCCTACAGACAGGGGGTAGAAACACCATATATTTT
>TRBJ1-2|NA|TRBV6-5|NA
CASTRGPPYGYTF
TGTGCCAGCACAAGAGGGCCCCCTTATGGCTACACCTTC
>TRBJ2-2|NA|TRBV5-5|TRBD2
CASSLGLANTGELFF
TGTGCCAGCAGCCTCGGACTAGCTAACACCGGGGAGCTGTTTTTT
>TRBJ2-6|once|TRBV5-5|NA
CASSLVLSSGANVLTF
TGTGCCAGCAGCTTGGTGCTGAGCTCTGGGGCCAACGTCCTGACTTTC
>TRBJ2-3|NA|TRBV7-2|TRBD2
CASSSLAGTTQYF
TGTGCCAGCAGCTCATTAGCGGGAACTACGCAGTATTTT